What follows are 20 T cell receptor beta chains derived from one specimen sequenced in a study of cytomegalovirus exposure and HLA in healthy donors. In the PCR, 60 Vbeta and 13 Jbeta primers were used. Assay: immunoSEQ multiplex PCR; the TCRdb copy retains only in-frame clones and omits some. The table gives around 110,000 clones; the top ten clones make up 3.7% of it. Sequencing used PBMCs. The receptor source for this set is a man aged 25-45 years in good health and CMV-seronegative.

This chain uses TRBV6-5 with TRBJ2-5; D ambiguous. Trimming removed 8 bases at V and 4 bases at J, with 8 bases between. The germline gives CDR1 MNHEY, CDR2 SVGAGI. The CDR3 runs 11 residues. The CDR3 bases are TGTGCCAGCCGACACGGAGAGACCCAGTACTTC. Translated, it gives CASRHGETQYF.

This chain links TRBV19 with TRBJ2-3; D call uncertain. Germline-derived CDR1 and CDR2 are LNHDA and SQIVND (reference sequence). The ends were cut back, 3 bases at V and 1 base at J, with 14 bases in the middle. The CDR3 runs 16 residues. In DNA, the CDR3 is TGTGCCAGTAGTATTAATTCGGGTCCTGGCACAGATACGCAGTATTTT. Translated, it gives CASSINSGPGTDTQYF.

Here the CDR3 DNA reads TGTGCCACCAGCAGAGTCGGCCTAGCCACCGGGGAGCTGTTTTTT. Protein: CATSRVGLATGELFF. The chain uses TRBV15 and TRBJ2-2; possibly TRBD2 for D (5 bases). V dropped 1 base and J dropped 4 bases, with 10 bases sitting between them. In germline, CDR1 is LNHNV, CDR2 YYDKDF (reference sequence). The CDR3 runs 15 residues.

The gene calls are TRBV6-1 and TRBJ2-7; TRBD1 matches 7 bases. This CDR3 is 13 amino acids long. Germline assignment: CDR1 MNHNS and CDR2 SASEGT. V gave up 8 bases and J gave up 6 bases; unmatched junction bases: 10. The DNA of the CDR3 is TGTGCCAGCCGTGGGGCCACAGGGGCCGAGCAGTACTTC. It yields the protein CASRGATGAEQYF.

V gene TRBV27 combines with J gene TRBJ1-5, with TRBD1 as a possible D gene (5 bases). Germline V gene sequence: CDR1 MNHEY, CDR2 SMNVEV (reference sequence). CDR3 size: 15 residues. V gave up 4 bases and J gave up 0 bases, with 10 bases separating them. This CDR3 reads CASSWKGLSNQPQHF. CDR3 in DNA: TGTGCCAGCAGTTGGAAGGGACTTAGCAATCAGCCCCAGCATTTT.

This chain links TRBV19 with TRBJ2-1; a possible D gene is TRBD2 (6 bases). CDR1 is LNHDA and CDR2 is SQIVND in the germline V gene (reference sequence). The CDR3 totals 12 residues. V gave up 6 bases and J gave up 3 bases, with 6 bases separating them. The CDR3 DNA is TGTGCCAGTAGGGAGGGCTACAATGAGCAGTTCTTC. It specifies CASREGYNEQFF.

This chain uses TRBV11-2 with TRBJ2-7; D is possibly TRBD2 (6 bases). Trimming took 5 bases from V and 2 from J, leaving 7 bases between them. CDR1 is SGHAT, CDR2 FQNNGV, per germline. CDR3 size: 12 residues. CDR3 residues: CASSAGPYEQYF. The DNA for the CDR3 is TGTGCCAGCAGCGCGGGACCCTACGAGCAGTACTTC.

The chain is built from TRBV15 and TRBJ2-1; TRBD2 might be the D (6 bases). The germline CDR1 and CDR2 sequences are LNHNV and YYDKDF (reference sequence). V lost 0 bases to trimming and J lost 4 bases, with 16 bases between them. The CDR3 runs to 17 residues. The CDR3 loop reads CATSRDDRGIRYNEQFF. The CDR3 nucleotides are TGTGCCACCAGCAGAGATGATCGGGGGATCCGTTACAATGAGCAGTTCTTC.

This rearrangement joins TRBV5-5 to TRBJ2-2, with TRBD2 matching over 7 bases. The V segment lost 4 bases and the J segment 0 bases; nucleotides outside the gene matches: 6. The CDR3 has 16 residues. The V gene's germline CDR1 is SGHKS and CDR2 YYEKEE (reference sequence). The CDR3 loop is CASSPPGRANTGELFF. CDR3 in DNA: TGTGCCAGCAGCCCCCCGGGGAGGGCGAACACCGGGGAGCTGTTTTTT.

The chain has TRBV5-6 and TRBJ1-5; 8 nucleotides match TRBD1. CDR1 SGHDT and CDR2 YYEEEE come from the germline V gene. The CDR3 is 15 residues long. V lost 1 base and J lost 6; bases outside the gene matches: 6. CDR3 DNA: TGTGCCAGCAGCTTGTGGACAGGGAATAGTCAGCCCCAGCATTTT. This translates into CASSLWTGNSQPQHF.

V and J are TRBV7-9 and TRBJ1-2, with 12 bases identical to TRBD1. Trimming took 6 bases from V and 7 from J; bases not matched to a gene: 15. Germline V gene lookup returns CDR1 SEHNR and CDR2 FQNEAQ (reference sequence). The CDR3 is 17 amino acids. The CDR3 DNA is TGTGCCAGCAGTCCTGCCGGGACAGGGGGCGGATCAGTTGGCTACACCTTC. This encodes CASSPAGTGGGSVGYTF.

The J gene is TRBJ2-2, the V gene TRBV6-4; D possibly corresponds to TRBD1 (5 bases). V lost 2 bases and J 6 bases, leaving 19 bases between the germline ends. Germline V gene data show CDR1 as MRHNA and CDR2 as SNTAGT. CDR3 length: 17 amino acids. The CDR3 is CASSDAGNPGSPGELFF. CDR3 nucleotides: TGTGCCAGCAGTGACGCAGGGAACCCTGGTTCGCCCGGGGAGCTGTTTTTT.

Turning to this clone: Within the sample, other DNA sequences also encode this same CDR3. The chain couples TRBV6-5 to TRBJ1-1; D remains unclear. The CDR3 consists of 13 residues. Germline CDR1 MNHEY, CDR2 SVGAGI. Trimming pared 0 bases from V and 0 bases from J, leaving 2 bases between. In DNA form, the CDR3 reads TGTGCCAGCAGTTACTCCATGAACACTGAAGCTTTCTTT. It is translated as CASSYSMNTEAFF.

The chain couples TRBV23-1 to TRBJ1-2, with D perhaps matching TRBD1 (6 bases). TRBV23-1 is sorted into the ORF group, with uncertain function. Trimming took off 7 bases at V and 7 bases at J, with 16 bases between the two ends. There are 13 residues in the CDR3. Here the CDR3 reads CASTEAGACGYTF. The CDR3 DNA reads as TGCGCCAGCACCGAGGCAGGGGCGTGTGGCTACACCTTC.

This chain joins TRBV18 and TRBJ2-6; 9 nucleotides align to TRBD1. CDR3 length: 17 residues. The ends lost 4 bases at V and 3 bases at J; junction bases unmatched: 7. Germline loops: CDR1 KGHSH, CDR2 LQKENI. The CDR3 loop reads CASSQPTGGSGANVLTF. The CDR3 nucleotides read TGTGCCAGCTCACAACCGACAGGGGGTAGTGGGGCCAACGTCCTGACTTTC.

The chain combines TRBV7-9 with TRBJ1-6; weak D call: TRBD1 (5 bases). The V end lost 1 base, the J end lost 15 bases, and 13 bases lay between the germline ends. The CDR3 is made up of 13 amino acids. Per germline, CDR1 SEHNR and CDR2 FQNEAQ (reference sequence). The CDR3 DNA is TGTGCCAGCAGCTTAGGGGGGGTTGCACACCTCCACTTT. It specifies CASSLGGVAHLHF.

This chain joins TRBV5-1 and TRBJ1-1; D is unclear. Trimming cost V 4 bases and J 0 bases, with 13 bases left between them. Germline CDR1 SGHRS, CDR2 YFSETQ. The CDR3 covers 15 residues. This CDR3 reads CASSPLADMNTEAFF. The DNA of the CDR3 is TGCGCCAGCAGCCCCTTGGCAGACATGAACACTGAAGCTTTCTTT.

This sequence joins TRBV30 and TRBJ1-1; a weak D match, TRBD1 (5 bases). Trimming took 2 bases from V and 3 from J, leaving 13 bases between them. The CDR3 has 14 residues. The germline V gene has CDR1 GTSNPN and CDR2 SVGIG (reference sequence). The CDR3 spells CAWSPGDGYTEAFF. The CDR3, as DNA: TGTGCCTGGAGTCCGGGGGACGGCTACACTGAAGCTTTCTTT.

The chain combines TRBV18 with TRBJ1-2, with D unclear. The CDR3 extends over 14 amino acids. Trimming shortened V by 2 bases and J by 8 bases, and 15 bases separated the two germline ends. Germline V gives CDR1 KGHSH, CDR2 LQKENI. CDR3 region: CASSPRWEEGGYTF. The CDR3 coding sequence is TGTGCCAGCTCACCAAGATGGGAGGAAGGCGGCTACACCTTC.

The rearrangement links TRBV7-7 to TRBJ1-4; D not resolved. Trimming removed 5 bases at V and 2 bases at J, with 9 bases between. The CDR3 has 14 amino acids. CDR1 and CDR2 from the germline V gene are SSHAT and FNYEAQ (reference sequence). The CDR3 DNA reads TGTGCCAGCAGCCGGGGAAGCACTAATGAAAAACTGTTTTTT. The encoded protein is CASSRGSTNEKLFF.